This T cell receptor (beta chain) was captured in a study of blood T cell repertoires in COVID-19. At the level of the study: Italy, Spain and the United States were the sources of the convalescent and acute COVID-19 samples. T cells, B-cell-depleted T cells, or PBMCs supplied cDNA or gDNA.

With 3 bases removed from V and 5 bases from J, the gap between germline ends came to 19 bases. The CDR3 has 16 residues. CDR1 and CDR2 (germline): PRHDT, FYEKMQ (reference sequence). Profiling relied on immunoSEQ multiplex PCR, and the TCRdb table lists in-frame clones only, not all of them. Of 160,000 or so clones detected, roughly 87% appear once; the ten largest clones hold 1.5% to 2%. The sample was peripheral blood. The rearrangement uses TRBV13 and TRBJ2-5; D is possibly TRBD1 (5 bases). The sequence was collected from a woman between 45 and 65 years old with acute or convalescent COVID-19. Here the CDR3 DNA reads TGTGCCAGCAGCTTCATACAAAAAGGGGTGTGGGAGACCCAGTACTTC. This gives the protein CASSFIQKGVWETQYF.